These 21 T cell receptor beta chains originate from one sample sequenced in a study of blood T cell repertoires in COVID-19. Produced via immunoSEQ multiplex PCR; TCRdb's table is partial and in-frame only. Of under 250,000 clones in the sample, around 88% were seen once. The sequenced sample consisted of peripheral blood. The receptors stem from a man aged 50 or older with active or convalescent COVID-19.

This chain links TRBV6-6 with TRBJ1-5; no reliable D call. CDR1 and CDR2 from the germline V gene are MNHNY and SVGAGI (reference sequence). With 6 bases removed from V and 0 bases from J, the gap between germline ends came to 9 bases. The CDR3 consists of 14 residues. CDR3 protein: CASRNSYSNQPQHF. The DNA of the CDR3 is TGTGCCAGCAGAAACAGTTATAGCAATCAGCCCCAGCATTTT.

This chain joins TRBV6-9 and TRBJ2-1, with D perhaps matching TRBD2 (5 bases). This CDR3 has 15 residues. Trimming took off 1 base at V and 3 bases at J, with 10 bases between the two ends. Germline CDR1 is MNHGY and CDR2 is SVAAGI. The CDR3 sequence is CASSYCGWCYNEQFF. The CDR3 coding sequence is TGTGCCAGCAGTTATTGCGGGTGGTGCTACAATGAGCAGTTCTTC.

This rearrangement joins TRBV4-2 to TRBJ2-3, with a possible D match to TRBD2 (5 bases). There are 18 residues in the CDR3. Germline values: CDR1 LGHNA, CDR2 YNFKEQ. V was cut by 0 bases and J by 6 bases, with 22 bases left in between. CDR3 in amino acids: CASSQDYPSGVRGDTQYF. CDR3 in DNA: TGTGCCAGCAGCCAAGATTACCCCTCCGGGGTTAGAGGGGATACGCAGTATTTT.

This chain uses TRBV7-8 with TRBJ1-1, with 8 bases fitting TRBD1. The CDR3 contains 13 residues. Germline V gene lookup returns CDR1 SGHVS and CDR2 FQNEAQ. The CDR3 bases are TGTGCTTGCGGGCAGGGGGCGAACACTGAAGCTTTCTTT. Translated, it gives CACGQGANTEAFF.

The chain uses TRBV5-4 and TRBJ2-7, with 12 bases lining up with TRBD1. CDR3 length equals 15 residues. The V segment lost 4 bases and the J segment 5 bases; nucleotides outside the gene matches: 7. The germline V gene encodes CDR1 SGHNT and CDR2 YYREEE (reference sequence). CDR3 DNA sequence: TGTGCCAGCAGCATCGCCGGGACAGGGGGCCACGAGCAGTACTTC. Its translation: CASSIAGTGGHEQYF.

The chain recombines TRBV6-5 with TRBJ2-3, with 11 nucleotides matching TRBD2. The V segment lost 6 bases and the J segment 4 bases; nucleotides outside the gene matches: 6. This CDR3 comprises 15 residues. In germline, CDR1 is MNHEY, CDR2 SVGAGI. Here the CDR3 DNA reads TGTGCCAGCAGGGATGGACTAGCGGGCCCAGATACGCAGTATTTT. Translating gives CASRDGLAGPDTQYF.

This clone was counted between two and nine times. The genes are TRBV6-6 and TRBJ2-4; 8 bases align to TRBD1. This CDR3 has 16 residues. The germline gives CDR1 MNHNY, CDR2 SVGAGI (reference sequence). The ends lost 9 bases at V and 1 base at J; junction bases unmatched: 11. In DNA, the CDR3 is TGTGCCAGTACTCGACAGGGGTCTGGTGCCAAAAACATTCAGTACTTC. This codes for CASTRQGSGAKNIQYF.

The chain links TRBV5-1 to TRBJ2-3; 13 positions agree with TRBD2. Germline CDR1 SGHRS, CDR2 YFSETQ. V lost 4 bases to trimming and J lost 6 bases; unmatched junction nucleotides: 8. This CDR3 comprises 16 residues. This CDR3 reads CASSPQPGLAGDTQYF. CDR3 DNA: TGCGCCAGCAGCCCCCAACCGGGACTAGCGGGGGATACGCAGTATTTT.

The sample holds one count of this clone. V is TRBV10-3 and J is TRBJ1-1; D is unresolved. V was trimmed by 3 bases and J by 1 base, leaving 3 bases between them. This CDR3 contains 12 residues. Germline loops: CDR1 ENHRY, CDR2 SYGVKD. DNA of the CDR3: TGTGCCATCAGTGACCAGAACACTGAAGCTTTCTTT. The encoded protein is CAISDQNTEAFF.

This clone appeared once. V and J are TRBV5-4 and TRBJ2-5; D gene ambiguous. Trimming removed 0 bases from V and 1 base from J, with 10 bases in between. The CDR3 is made up of 15 amino acids. In germline, CDR1 is SGHNT, CDR2 YYREEE (reference sequence). In DNA form, the CDR3 reads TGTGCCAGCAGCTTGGGAGGTAGCTCCCAAGAGACCCAGTACTTC. It specifies CASSLGGSSQETQYF.

CDR3 DNA: TGTGCCAGCAGTTTGGACAGTTACACTGAAGCTTTCTTT. Encoded protein: CASSLDSYTEAFF. The gene calls are TRBV28 and TRBJ1-1; D perhaps matches TRBD1 (6 bases). CDR1 is MDHEN, CDR2 SYDVKM, per germline. The V end lost 3 bases, the J end lost 3 bases, and 8 bases lay between the germline ends. CDR3 length: 13 residues.

The chain links TRBV5-4 to TRBJ2-3; TRBD1 is a possible D gene (6 bases). The CDR3 consists of 13 residues. V was clipped by 5 bases and J by 5 bases, with 12 bases between them. CDR1 SGHNT and CDR2 YYREEE come from the germline V gene (reference sequence). CDR3 loop: CASSNRVRDTQYF. The CDR3 coding sequence is TGTGCCAGCAGTAACAGGGTAAGAGATACGCAGTATTTT.

In its sample, this clone was seen a few times. The V call is TRBV18, the J call TRBJ2-5, with TRBD1 as a possible D gene (6 bases). Germline V gene lookup returns CDR1 KGHSH and CDR2 LQKENI. V was clipped by 3 bases and J by 1 base, with 15 bases between them. The CDR3 covers 16 residues. The CDR3 bases are TGTGCCAGCTCACCGGGAAGGACAGAGCTCCAAGAGACCCAGTACTTC. Translating gives CASSPGRTELQETQYF. Full variable domain (missing parts from reference TRBV18 and TRBJ2-5): NAGVMQNPRHLVRRRGQEARLRCSPMKGHSHVYWYRQLPEEGLKFMVYLQKENIIDESGMPKERFSAEFPKEGPSILRIQQVVRGDSAAYFCASSPGRTELQETQYFGPGTRLLVL.

The V gene is TRBV18, the J gene TRBJ1-1; 8 bases map to TRBD1. This CDR3 has 16 amino acids. Germline CDR1 and CDR2: KGHSH and LQKENI. V trimming: 2 bases; J trimming: 7 bases; junction bases outside the gene matches: 12. As DNA, the CDR3 is TGTGCCAGCTCACCAATTGATTTAAGGACAGGGAGTGAAGCTTTCTTT. Translation gives CASSPIDLRTGSEAFF.

This clone is a singleton in its sample. The rearrangement uses TRBV5-4 and TRBJ1-6, with D perhaps matching TRBD1 (5 bases). V was trimmed by 0 bases and J by 8 bases, leaving 15 bases between them. Germline assignment: CDR1 SGHNT and CDR2 YYREEE (reference sequence). The CDR3 loop spans 16 amino acids. CDR3: CASSLGGNKPDSPLHF. The CDR3 DNA follows: TGTGCCAGCAGCTTGGGGGGCAACAAGCCTGATTCACCCCTCCACTTT.

The rearrangement links TRBV6-2 or TRBV6-3 to TRBJ1-1, with D uncertain. The CDR3 is made up of 14 amino acids. Trimming pared 2 bases from V and 0 bases from J, leaving 7 bases between. Germline V CDR1 and CDR2: MNHEY, SVGEGT. The CDR3: CASSYGPLNTEAFF. The DNA of the CDR3 is TGTGCCAGCAGTTACGGGCCTTTGAACACTGAAGCTTTCTTT.

This clone was observed a handful of times. This chain uses TRBV5-5 with TRBJ2-7; tentatively, D is TRBD2 (6 bases). V gave up 0 bases and J gave up 3 bases, with 16 bases separating them. The CDR3 contains 16 residues. Looked up from germline, CDR1 is SGHKS and CDR2 is YYEKEE (reference sequence). CDR3 amino acids: CASSLDSGGPYYEQYF. DNA for the CDR3: TGTGCCAGCAGCTTGGATTCCGGGGGTCCTTACTACGAGCAGTACTTC.

The chain joins TRBV28 to TRBJ1-1; D uncertain. Trimming took 6 bases from V and 5 from J, leaving 10 bases between them. The germline V gene has CDR1 MDHEN and CDR2 SYDVKM. This CDR3 spans 12 amino acids. The CDR3, as DNA: TGTGCCAGCAGAACGCCGGTAACTGAAGCTTTCTTT. This codes for CASRTPVTEAFF.

The genes are TRBV9 and TRBJ2-1, with 13 positions matching TRBD2. V was pared by 4 bases and J by 8 bases, with 12 bases of the junction left unmatched. Germline V lookup: CDR1 SGDLS, CDR2 YYNGEE. This CDR3 spans 17 amino acids. DNA of the CDR3: TGTGCCAGCAGCCCCCAAACCGGGACTAGCGGGATCGATGAGCAGTTCTTC. Encoded protein: CASSPQTGTSGIDEQFF.

With regard to this clone: The sample contains more than one DNA sequence encoding this CDR3. The rearrangement links TRBV3-1 (or the pseudogene TRBV3-2) to TRBJ1-2, with D perhaps TRBD1 (6 bases). The V gene's germline CDR1 is LGHDT and CDR2 YNNKEL (reference sequence). V lost 4 bases and J 4 bases, leaving 7 bases between the germline ends. CDR3 length equals 12 residues. The CDR3 coding sequence is TGTGCCAGCAGCCGACAGGCCTATGGCTACACCTTC. Residues: CASSRQAYGYTF.

The J gene is TRBJ1-6, the V gene TRBV9, with no clear D. The length of the CDR3 is 15 residues. The germline V gene has CDR1 SGDLS and CDR2 YYNGEE. V was pared by 2 bases and J by 7 bases, with 13 bases between. The CDR3 coding sequence is TGTGCCAGCAGCGTCGCCGGGAAGATAAATTCACCCCTCCACTTT. Translated: CASSVAGKINSPLHF.